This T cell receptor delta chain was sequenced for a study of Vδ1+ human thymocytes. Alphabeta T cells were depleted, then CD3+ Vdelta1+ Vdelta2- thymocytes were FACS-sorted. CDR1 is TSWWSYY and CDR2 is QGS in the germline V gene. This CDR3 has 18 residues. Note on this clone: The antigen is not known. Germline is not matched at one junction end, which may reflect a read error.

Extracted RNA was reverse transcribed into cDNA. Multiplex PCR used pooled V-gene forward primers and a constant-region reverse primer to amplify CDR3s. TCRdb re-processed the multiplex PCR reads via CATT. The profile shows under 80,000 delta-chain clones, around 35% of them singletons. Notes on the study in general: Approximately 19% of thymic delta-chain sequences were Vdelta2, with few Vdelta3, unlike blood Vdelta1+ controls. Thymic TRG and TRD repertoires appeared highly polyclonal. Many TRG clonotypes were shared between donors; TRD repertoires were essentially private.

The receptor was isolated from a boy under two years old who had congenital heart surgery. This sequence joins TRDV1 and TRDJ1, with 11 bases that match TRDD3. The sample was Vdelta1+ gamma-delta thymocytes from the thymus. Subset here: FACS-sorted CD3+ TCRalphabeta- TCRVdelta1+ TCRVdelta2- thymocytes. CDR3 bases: TGTGCTCTTGGGGAGAGCCCGTGGGGTGGGGGATACGTCGATGAACTCATCTTT. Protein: CALGESPWGGGYVDELIF.